The rows below give T cell receptor beta chains drawn from one sample of a study of response to subunit inactivated influenza vaccine. TCRdb ran MiXCR on the RT-PCR reads and lists one entry per CDR3 protein. Among some 550,000 distinct CDR3 sequences listed, roughly 23% were seen once. These data also formed part of another study, on T cells expressing NK-cell markers.

The source was CD4+ T cells sorted from PBMCs, collected 11 to 12 days after vaccination. The receptors derive from a man between 45 and 60 years old who received an inactivated influenza vaccine. Both conserved end residues are part of each CDR3. The D gene is left open where the match is weak. Size is stated for part of the rows, as once, few or many counts, or as a class when the clone is expanded.

few | TRBJ2-5 | TRBV20-1 | TRBD2 | CSAYLTSGRGETQYF | TGCAGTGCTTACTTGACTAGCGGGAGGGGAGAGACCCAGTACTTC
few | TRBJ1-5 | TRBV7-2 | - | CASSLSPGSGQPQHF | TGTGCCAGCAGCTTATCCCCAGGCTCGGGTCAGCCCCAGCATTTT
few | TRBJ1-3 | TRBV7-2 | - | CASSAGQRPSGNTIYF | TGTGCCAGCAGCGCCGGACAGAGACCCTCTGGAAACACCATATATTTT
- | TRBJ2-2 | TRBV7-2 | TRBD2 | CASSPTSGIYTGELFF | TGTGCCAGCAGCCCGACTAGCGGGATTTACACCGGGGAGCTGTTTTTT
- | TRBJ2-5 | TRBV29-1 | TRBD2 | CSVELAGGHQETQYF | TGCAGCGTTGAGTTAGCGGGGGGGCACCAAGAGACCCAGTACTTC
- | TRBJ2-7 | TRBV6-2/TRBV6-3 | - | CASSYLTRGHYEQYF | TGTGCCAGCAGTTATCTTACCAGGGGACATTACGAGCAGTACTTC
many | TRBJ1-3 | TRBV5-1 | - | CASSLGQYGNTIYF | TGCGCCAGCAGCTTAGGACAGTACGGAAACACCATATATTTT
few | TRBJ2-2 | TRBV2 | - | CASIGGSTGELFF | TGTGCCAGCATAGGGGGTAGCACCGGGGAGCTGTTTTTT
- | TRBJ2-6 | TRBV10-3 | - | CATQIAGANVLTF | TGTGCCACACAAATAGCTGGGGCCAACGTCCTGACTTTC
few | TRBJ2-3 | TRBV28 | - | CASSLRRLSTDTQYF | TGTGCCAGCAGTTTAAGGCGGCTTAGCACAGATACGCAGTATTTT
- | TRBJ1-5 | TRBV30 | - | CAWSLGGRVGQPQHF | TGTGCCTGGAGCTTAGGAGGCAGGGTTGGTCAGCCCCAGCATTTT
- | TRBJ1-2 | TRBV28 | TRBD1 | CATSLGRGGGNYGYTF | TGTGCCACCAGTTTAGGCCGAGGGGGCGGGAACTATGGCTACACCTTC
- | TRBJ2-1 | TRBV20-1 | - | CSARDLRGGGSYNEQFF | TGCAGTGCTAGAGATCTACGTGGAGGCGGCTCCTACAATGAGCAGTTCTTC
many | TRBJ2-3 | TRBV4-2 | TRBD2 | CASSQDFAGDTDTQYF | TGTGCCAGCAGCCAAGATTTCGCGGGGGACACAGATACGCAGTATTTT
few | TRBJ2-7 | TRBV20-1 | - | CSARDGSYEQYF | TGCAGTGCTAGGGACGGTTCCTACGAGCAGTACTTC
few | TRBJ2-7 | TRBV10-3 | - | CAIRQVTGYEQYF | TGTGCCATCAGACAAGTCACAGGGTACGAGCAGTACTTC
few | TRBJ1-2 | TRBV3-1 | - | CASSQGTQGGYTF | TGTGCCAGCAGCCAAGGCACCCAAGGGGGCTACACCTTC
few | TRBJ2-7 | TRBV29-1 | TRBD1 | CSVQRDRLVEQYF | TGCAGCGTCCAAAGGGACAGGCTGGTCGAGCAGTACTTC
few | TRBJ2-1 | TRBV7-2 | TRBD2 | CASSLEGTRGEQFF | TGTGCCAGCAGCTTAGAGGGGACTAGGGGTGAGCAGTTCTTC
many | TRBJ2-3 | TRBV12-3/TRBV12-4 | - | CASSLGRGSTDTQYF | TGTGCCAGCAGTTTGGGCAGGGGAAGCACAGATACGCAGTATTTT
- | TRBJ2-7 | TRBV20-1 | - | CSASEGFSREQYF | TGCAGTGCTAGTGAAGGGTTCTCTAGGGAGCAGTACTTC
many | TRBJ2-7 | TRBV12-3/TRBV12-4 | - | CASSLDSGRTDEQYF | TGTGCCAGCAGTTTGGACTCCGGGAGAACCGACGAGCAGTACTTC